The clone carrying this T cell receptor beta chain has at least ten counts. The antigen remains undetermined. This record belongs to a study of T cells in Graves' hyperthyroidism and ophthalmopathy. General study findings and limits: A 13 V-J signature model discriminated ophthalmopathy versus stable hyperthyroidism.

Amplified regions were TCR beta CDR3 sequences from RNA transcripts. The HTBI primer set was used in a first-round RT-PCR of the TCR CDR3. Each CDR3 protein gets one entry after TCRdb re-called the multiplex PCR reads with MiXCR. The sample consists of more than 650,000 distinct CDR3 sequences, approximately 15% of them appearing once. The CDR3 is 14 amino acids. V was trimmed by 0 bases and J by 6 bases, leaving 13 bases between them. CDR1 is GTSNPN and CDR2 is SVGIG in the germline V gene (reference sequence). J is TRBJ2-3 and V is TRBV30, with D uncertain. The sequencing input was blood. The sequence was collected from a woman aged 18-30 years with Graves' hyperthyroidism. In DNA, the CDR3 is TGTGCCTGGAGTGTGGGTCGAGCCCCGGATACGCAGTATTTT. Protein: CAWSVGRAPDTQYF.